This T cell receptor (beta chain) derives from a study of cytomegalovirus exposure and HLA in healthy donors. Trimming took 3 bases from V and 1 from J, leaving 7 bases between them. CDR1 and CDR2 from the germline V gene are LGHNT and FRNRAP. CDR3 length: 14 residues. PCR was performed using 60 Vbeta and 13 Jbeta primers. Sequenced by immunoSEQ multiplex PCR; TCRdb stores in-frame clones only, minus some. The data hold approximately 100,000 clones, with 79% observed a single time. The source material was PBMCs. The clonotype originates from a female donor in good health and CMV-seropositive. The V gene is TRBV12-5, the J gene TRBJ2-1; the D is unclear. CDR3 DNA: TGTGCTAGTGGTTTTGGCCCATCCTACAATGAGCAGTTCTTC. This gives the protein CASGFGPSYNEQFF.